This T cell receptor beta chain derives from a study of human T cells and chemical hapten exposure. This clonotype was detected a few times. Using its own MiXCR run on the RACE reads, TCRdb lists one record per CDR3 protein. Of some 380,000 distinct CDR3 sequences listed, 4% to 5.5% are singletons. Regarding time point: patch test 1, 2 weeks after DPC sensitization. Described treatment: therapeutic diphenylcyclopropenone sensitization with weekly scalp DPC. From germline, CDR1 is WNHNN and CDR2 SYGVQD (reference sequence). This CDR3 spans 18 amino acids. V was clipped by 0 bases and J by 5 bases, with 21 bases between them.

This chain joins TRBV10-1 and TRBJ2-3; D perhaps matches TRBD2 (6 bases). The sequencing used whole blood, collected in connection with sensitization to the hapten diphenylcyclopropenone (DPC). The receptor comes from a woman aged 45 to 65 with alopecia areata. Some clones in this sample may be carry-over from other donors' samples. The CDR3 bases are TGCGCCAGCAGTGAGTCTTACCCAAGCAGCGGGTTTGGAGATACGCAGTATTTT. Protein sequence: CASSESYPSSGFGDTQYF.